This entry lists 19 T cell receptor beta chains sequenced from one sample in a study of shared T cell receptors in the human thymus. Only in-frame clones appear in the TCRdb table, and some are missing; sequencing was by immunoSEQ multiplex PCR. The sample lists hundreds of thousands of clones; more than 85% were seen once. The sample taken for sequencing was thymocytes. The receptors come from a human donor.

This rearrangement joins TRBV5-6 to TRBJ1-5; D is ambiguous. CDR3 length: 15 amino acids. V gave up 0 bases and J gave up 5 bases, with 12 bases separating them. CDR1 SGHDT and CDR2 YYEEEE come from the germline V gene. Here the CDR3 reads CASSLEGVGDQPQHF. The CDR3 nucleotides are TGTGCCAGCAGCTTGGAGGGAGTTGGTGATCAGCCCCAGCATTTT.

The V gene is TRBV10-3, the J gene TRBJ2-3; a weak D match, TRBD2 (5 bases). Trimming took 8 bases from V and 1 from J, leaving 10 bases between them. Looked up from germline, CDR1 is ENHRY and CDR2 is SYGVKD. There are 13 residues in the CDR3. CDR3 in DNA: TGTGCCATCGCAGACTATCGCACAGATACGCAGTATTTT. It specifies CAIADYRTDTQYF.

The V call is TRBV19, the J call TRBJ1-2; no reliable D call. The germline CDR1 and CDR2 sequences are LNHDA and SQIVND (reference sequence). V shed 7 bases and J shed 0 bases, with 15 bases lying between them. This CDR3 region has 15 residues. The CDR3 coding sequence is TGTGCCAGTAAAGGAGCACACGAAGCTAACTATGGCTACACCTTC. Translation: CASKGAHEANYGYTF.

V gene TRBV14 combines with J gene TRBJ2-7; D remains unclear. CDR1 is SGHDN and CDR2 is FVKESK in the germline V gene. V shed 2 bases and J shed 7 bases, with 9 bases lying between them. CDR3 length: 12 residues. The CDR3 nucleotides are TGTGCCAGCAGCCAAAGGGCGGCGGAGCAGTACTTC. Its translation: CASSQRAAEQYF.

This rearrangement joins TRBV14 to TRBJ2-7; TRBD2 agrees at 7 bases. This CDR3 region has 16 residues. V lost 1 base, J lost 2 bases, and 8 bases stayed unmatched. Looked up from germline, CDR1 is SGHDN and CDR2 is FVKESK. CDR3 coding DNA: TGTGCCAGCAGCCAAGGGCTCAAGCGGGGACCCTACGAGCAGTACTTC. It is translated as CASSQGLKRGPYEQYF.

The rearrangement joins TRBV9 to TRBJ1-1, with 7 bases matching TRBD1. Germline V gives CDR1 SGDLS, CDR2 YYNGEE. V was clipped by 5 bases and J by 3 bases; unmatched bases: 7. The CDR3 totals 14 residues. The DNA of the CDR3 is TGTGCCAGCAGGGCGGGACAGCCTTACACTGAAGCTTTCTTT. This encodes CASRAGQPYTEAFF.

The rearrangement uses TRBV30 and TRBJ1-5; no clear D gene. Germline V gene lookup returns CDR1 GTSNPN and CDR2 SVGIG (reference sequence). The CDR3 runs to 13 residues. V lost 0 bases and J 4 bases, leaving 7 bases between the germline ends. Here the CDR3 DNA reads TGTGCCTGGAGTGTAGGCAGGAATCAGCCCCAGCATTTT. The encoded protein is CAWSVGRNQPQHF.

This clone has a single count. CDR3 amino acids: CASSLGQGDNEQFF. DNA for the CDR3: TGTGCCAGCAGCTTAGGCCAGGGTGACAATGAGCAGTTCTTC. This chain links TRBV7-9 with TRBJ2-1; tentative D call: TRBD1 (5 bases). In germline, CDR1 is SEHNR, CDR2 FQNEAQ (reference sequence). V was pared by 1 base and J by 5 bases, with 9 bases between. CDR3 length: 14 residues.

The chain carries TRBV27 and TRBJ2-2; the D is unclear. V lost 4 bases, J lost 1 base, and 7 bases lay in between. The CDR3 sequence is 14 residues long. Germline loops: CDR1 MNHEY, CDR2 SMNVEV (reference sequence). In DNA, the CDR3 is TGTGCCAGCAGTTGTGACAAGAACACCGGGGAGCTGTTTTTT. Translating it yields CASSCDKNTGELFF.

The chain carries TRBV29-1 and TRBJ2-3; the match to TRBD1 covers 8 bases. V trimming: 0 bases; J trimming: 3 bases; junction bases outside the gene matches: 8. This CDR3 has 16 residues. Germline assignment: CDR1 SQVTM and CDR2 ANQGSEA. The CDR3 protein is CSVEDNGRGRTDTQYF. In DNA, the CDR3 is TGCAGCGTTGAAGATAACGGCAGGGGGCGAACAGATACGCAGTATTTT.

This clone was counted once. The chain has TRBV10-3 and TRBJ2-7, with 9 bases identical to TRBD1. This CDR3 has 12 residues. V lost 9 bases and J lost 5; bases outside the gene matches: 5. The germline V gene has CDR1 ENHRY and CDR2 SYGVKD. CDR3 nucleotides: TGTGCCATACGGACAGGGGACGACGAGCAGTACTTC. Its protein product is CAIRTGDDEQYF.

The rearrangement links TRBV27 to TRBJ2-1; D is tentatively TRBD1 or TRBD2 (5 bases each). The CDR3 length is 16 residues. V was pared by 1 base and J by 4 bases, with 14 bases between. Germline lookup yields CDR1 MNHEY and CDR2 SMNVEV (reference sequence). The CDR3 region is CASSLYQGRGYNEQFF. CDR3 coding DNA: TGTGCCAGCAGTTTATATCAGGGTAGAGGGTACAATGAGCAGTTCTTC.

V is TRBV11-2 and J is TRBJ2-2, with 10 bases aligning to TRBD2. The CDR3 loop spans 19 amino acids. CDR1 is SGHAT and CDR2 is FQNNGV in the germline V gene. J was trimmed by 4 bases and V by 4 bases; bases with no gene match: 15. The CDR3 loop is CASSSGSQAGGFATGELFF. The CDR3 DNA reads TGTGCCAGCAGCTCCGGGAGTCAAGCGGGAGGGTTTGCCACCGGGGAGCTGTTTTTT. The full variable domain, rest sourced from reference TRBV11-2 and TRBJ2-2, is EAGVAQSPRYKIIEKRQSVAFWCNPISGHATLYWYQQILGQGPKLLIQFQNNGVVDDSQLPKDRFSAERLKGVDSTLKIQPAKLEDSAVYLCASSSGSQAGGFATGELFFGEGSRLTVL.

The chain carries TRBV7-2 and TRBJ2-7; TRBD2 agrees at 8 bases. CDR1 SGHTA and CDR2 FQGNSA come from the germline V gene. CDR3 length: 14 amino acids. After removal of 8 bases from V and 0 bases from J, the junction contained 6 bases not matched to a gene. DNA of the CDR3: TGTGCCAGCCGCGTTAGCGGGAACTCCTACGAGCAGTACTTC. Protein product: CASRVSGNSYEQYF.

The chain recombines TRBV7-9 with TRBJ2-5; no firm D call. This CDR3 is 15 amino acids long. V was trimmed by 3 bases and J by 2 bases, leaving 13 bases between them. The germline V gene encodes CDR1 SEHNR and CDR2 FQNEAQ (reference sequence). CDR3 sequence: CASSLGKELQETQYF. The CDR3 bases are TGTGCCAGCAGCTTGGGGAAGGAGCTACAAGAGACCCAGTACTTC. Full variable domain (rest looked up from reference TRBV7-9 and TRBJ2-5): DTGVSQNPRHKITKRGQNVTFRCDPISEHNRLYWYRQTLGQGPEFLTYFQNEAQLEKSRLLSDRFSAERPKGSFSTLEIQRTEQGDSAMYLCASSLGKELQETQYFGPGTRLLVL.

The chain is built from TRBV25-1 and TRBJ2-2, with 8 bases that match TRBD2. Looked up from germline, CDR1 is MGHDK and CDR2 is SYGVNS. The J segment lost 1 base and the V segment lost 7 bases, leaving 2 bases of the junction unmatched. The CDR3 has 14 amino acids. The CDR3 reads CASKLAENTGELFF. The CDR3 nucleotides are TGTGCCAGCAAACTAGCGGAGAACACCGGGGAGCTGTTTTTT. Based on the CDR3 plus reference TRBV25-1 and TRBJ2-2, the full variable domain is EADIYQTPRYLVIGTGKKITLECSQTMGHDKMYWYQQDPGMELHLIHYSYGVNSTEKGDLSSESTVSRIRTEHFPLTLESARPSHTSQYLCASKLAENTGELFFGEGSRLTVL.

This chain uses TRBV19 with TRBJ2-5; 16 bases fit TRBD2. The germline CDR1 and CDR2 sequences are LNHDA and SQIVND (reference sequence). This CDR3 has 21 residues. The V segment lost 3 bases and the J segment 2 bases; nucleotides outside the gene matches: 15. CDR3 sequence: CASSIGTSGRALLSRQETQYF. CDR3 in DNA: TGTGCCAGTAGTATCGGGACTAGCGGGAGGGCCCTGCTCTCCCGTCAAGAGACCCAGTACTTC.

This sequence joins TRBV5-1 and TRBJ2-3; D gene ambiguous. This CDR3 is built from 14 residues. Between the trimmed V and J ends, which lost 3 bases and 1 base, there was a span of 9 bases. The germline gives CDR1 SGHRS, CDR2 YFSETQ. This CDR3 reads CASSSLGGTDTQYF. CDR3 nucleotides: TGCGCCAGCAGCTCCCTCGGAGGCACAGATACGCAGTATTTT.

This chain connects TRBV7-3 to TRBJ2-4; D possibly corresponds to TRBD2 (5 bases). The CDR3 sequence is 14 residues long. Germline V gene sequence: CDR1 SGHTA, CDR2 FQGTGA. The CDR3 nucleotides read TGTGAACCGAGCGGAGCTTTAGCCAAAAACATTCAGTACTTC. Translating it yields CEPSGALAKNIQYF.